This TCR beta chain derives from a study of Graves' ophthalmopathy and Graves' hyperthyroidism. CDR3 regions of TCR beta were amplified from RNA transcripts. First-round RT-PCR with HTBI primers preceded a second-round multiplex PCR. From the multiplex PCR reads, TCRdb called clonotypes with MiXCR, one entry per CDR3 protein. The repertoire has 450,000 or so distinct CDR3 sequences, approximately 15% of them found once; the top ten carry 8% to 10%. Ophthalmopathy was moderately-to-severely active, CAS at least 3, NOSPECS at least 4, lasting under 3 months. Other autoimmune disease, uncontrolled infection, pregnancy and lactation led to exclusion. Diagnosis was based on clinical symptoms, serum thyroxine, TRAb, thyroid ultrasound and orbital computed tomography. This clonotype has a count of ten or more. The CDR3 spans 12 residues. In germline, CDR1 is SEHNR, CDR2 FQNEAQ (reference sequence). V was trimmed by 1 base and J by 9 bases, leaving 10 bases between them.

Material: blood. The chain links TRBV7-9 to TRBJ2-7; no clear D. This sequence originates from a woman younger than 45 with Graves' ophthalmopathy. DNA of the CDR3: TGTGCCAGCAGCTTAGACGGCCTCGGGCAGTACTTC. Residues: CASSLDGLGQYF.